These 10 T cell receptor beta chains were all obtained from the same sample, sequenced in a study of T-cell reconstitution after alpha-beta-depleted transplantation in children. As it was prepared, the TCRbeta library received unique molecular identifiers. TCRdb re-called the PCR reads through MiXCR, storing one row per CDR3 protein. The sample lists approximately 210,000 distinct CDR3 sequences; approximately 19% were seen once. This specimen was PBMCs, mostly from graft donor cells, taken 360 days after TCRalphabeta/CD19-depleted stem cell transplant. These receptors originate from a male patient between 2 and 15 years old who had a stem cell transplant for acute lymphoblastic leukemia, so the T cells may come from the graft donor.

This clonotype was observed a few times. The gene calls are TRBV3-1 and TRBJ2-4, with TRBD2 identical over 7 bases. Germline CDR1 is LGHDT and CDR2 is YNNKEL (reference sequence). The CDR3 sequence is 15 residues long. V gave up 0 bases and J gave up 7 bases; unmatched junction bases: 6. The CDR3 region has the DNA TGTGCCAGCAGCCAAGATCCGGCGGGGGACAACATTCAGTACTTC. It encodes CASSQDPAGDNIQYF.

There are a few counts of this clonotype. V is TRBV5-1 and J is TRBJ1-3, with D possibly TRBD1 on 6 matching bases. From germline, CDR1 is SGHRS and CDR2 YFSETQ. V lost 2 bases and J 3 bases, leaving 15 bases between the germline ends. This CDR3 region has 16 residues. The CDR3 nucleotides are TGCGCCAGCAGCTTCGACCCGACAGGCCTTGGAAACACCATATATTTT. This encodes CASSFDPTGLGNTIYF.

The gene calls are TRBV2 and TRBJ1-5, with a weak D call TRBD1 (5 bases). Germline V gene data show CDR1 as SNHLY and CDR2 as FYNNEI. Trimming cost V 7 bases and J 0 bases, with 13 bases left between them. The length of the CDR3 is 15 residues. The CDR3 DNA reads as TGTGCCAGCACCCGGGACGGCAATAGCAATCAGCCCCAGCATTTT. This encodes CASTRDGNSNQPQHF.

The chain is built from TRBV13 and TRBJ2-7, with 8 nucleotides matching TRBD1. Losses at the gene ends were 5 bases for V and 5 bases for J; bases not matched to a gene: 8. CDR1 is PRHDT, CDR2 FYEKMQ, per germline (reference sequence). This CDR3 comprises 14 residues. In DNA, the CDR3 is TGTGCCAGCAGCCATACAGGGGGTGATCACGAGCAGTACTTC. Amino acids: CASSHTGGDHEQYF.

This clonotype has a handful of counts. The chain combines TRBV12-3 or TRBV12-4 with TRBJ2-1, with 8 nucleotides matching TRBD2. This CDR3 has 15 residues. J was trimmed by 0 bases and V by 5 bases; bases with no gene match: 3. CDR3 loop: CASSGAGASYNEQFF. In DNA form, the CDR3 reads TGTGCCAGCAGTGGAGCGGGGGCCTCCTACAATGAGCAGTTCTTC.

This clonotype was picked up a small number of times. The genes are TRBV7-2 and TRBJ2-7, with TRBD2 as a possible D gene (5 bases). The CDR3 is 15 residues long. Trimming left V 0 bases short and J 3 bases short, with 12 bases between. Per the germline V gene, CDR1 is SGHTA and CDR2 is FQGNSA. This CDR3 is CASSLAGSGDYEQYF. The CDR3 DNA reads TGTGCCAGCAGCTTAGCTGGGAGCGGTGACTACGAGCAGTACTTC.

The V and J genes are TRBV7-9 and TRBJ2-5, with 8 bases matching TRBD2. V lost 6 bases, J lost 1 base, and 4 bases stayed unmatched. The CDR3 is made up of 14 amino acids. The germline V gene encodes CDR1 SEHNR and CDR2 FQNEAQ (reference sequence). DNA for the CDR3: TGTGCCAGCAGTTATGCGGGGGGCCAAGAGACCCAGTACTTC. Amino acid sequence: CASSYAGGQETQYF.

Only a few counts were recorded for this clonotype. The gene calls are TRBV6-5 and TRBJ2-7; D is ambiguous. The germline gives CDR1 MNHEY, CDR2 SVGAGI. The CDR3 runs 13 residues. The V gene lost 0 bases and the J gene lost 2 bases, with 5 bases spanning the gap. In DNA, the CDR3 is TGTGCCAGCAGTTACTCGATCCCCTACGAGCAGTACTTC. Translated, it gives CASSYSIPYEQYF.

This clonotype has at least ten counts. V and J are TRBV6-2 or TRBV6-3 and TRBJ2-1; D ambiguous. Trimming stripped 6 bases from V and 3 bases from J, with 6 bases between. The CDR3 length is 12 residues. Germline loops: CDR1 MNHEY, CDR2 SVGEGT. This CDR3 reads CASSYSYNEQFF. CDR3 in DNA: TGTGCCAGCAGCTACAGCTACAATGAGCAGTTCTTC.

This clonotype was seen ten or more times. The chain recombines TRBV9 with TRBJ2-1; D is tentatively TRBD1 or TRBD2 (5 bases each). Trimming cost V 4 bases and J 5 bases, with 19 bases left between them. CDR1 and CDR2 (germline): SGDLS, YYNGEE. This CDR3 spans 16 amino acids. CDR3 region: CASSPLGVATHNEQFF. The CDR3 DNA reads as TGTGCCAGCAGCCCCCTGGGGGTAGCTACCCACAATGAGCAGTTCTTC.